What follows are 28 T cell receptor beta chains derived from one specimen sequenced in a study of post-analysis software for immune sequencing data. Study outcomes and limitations: TRBV segments more frequent in patients than in controls numbered about 5 and included TRBV5-6, TRBV5-1 and TRBV20-1.

The TCR beta cDNA libraries contained unique molecular identifiers. MiXCR, run by TCRdb on the PCR reads, gives a single entry per CDR3 protein. The table has hundreds of thousands of distinct CDR3 sequences, roughly 27% seen once. Their target antigens are unknown. Material: blood. The receptor source for this set is a girl aged 10-17 years with multiple sclerosis.

This chain joins TRBV9 and TRBJ2-1; 8 positions match TRBD2. The length of the CDR3 is 13 residues. Germline V gives CDR1 SGDLS, CDR2 YYNGEE. V was pared by 3 bases and J by 8 bases, with 4 bases of the junction left unmatched. The DNA for the CDR3 is TGTGCCAGCAGCGGACTAGCGTCACATGAGCAGTTCTTC. Its translation is CASSGLASHEQFF. The whole variable domain, remainder taken from reference TRBV9 and TRBJ2-1, is DSGVTQTPKHLITATGQRVTLRCSPRSGDLSVYWYQQSLDQGLQFLIQYYNGEERAKGNILERFSAQQFPDLHSELNLSSLELGDSALYFCASSGLASHEQFFGPGTRLTVL.

This clonotype was counted a few times. V and J are TRBV15 and TRBJ2-7; 7 bases are a match to TRBD2. Germline CDR1 reads LNHNV; CDR2 reads YYDKDF (reference sequence). The CDR3 length is 13 residues. After removal of 4 bases from V and 7 bases from J, the junction contained 7 bases not matched to a gene. DNA for the CDR3: TGTGCCACCAGCATACGACTGGGGGGGGAGCAGTACTTC. It specifies CATSIRLGGEQYF.

The table lists this clonotype with a few counts. The CDR3 nucleotides read TGTGCCAGCAGTCCCCTCGGCAGGGCAGATACGCAGTATTTT. It is translated as CASSPLGRADTQYF. The chain employs TRBV12-3 or TRBV12-4 and TRBJ2-3; a weak D match, TRBD1 (5 bases). The length of the CDR3 is 14 residues. V shed 5 bases and J shed 4 bases, with 13 bases lying between them.

This chain links TRBV7-9 with TRBJ2-1; D gene uncertain. Germline CDR1 SEHNR, CDR2 FQNEAQ (reference sequence). Deletions cut 1 base from V and 7 bases from J, with 14 bases between. There are 15 residues in the CDR3. The CDR3 bases are TGTGCCAGCAGCTTAGACTCTGACCGAAATAATGAGCAGTTCTTC. Translation: CASSLDSDRNNEQFF.

This clonotype was found a few times. The gene calls are TRBV6-4 and TRBJ2-3, with 14 bases identical to TRBD2. Trimming cost V 6 bases and J 5 bases; bases outside gene matches: 7. CDR1 and CDR2 from the germline V gene are MRHNA and SNTAGT. The CDR3 sequence is 16 residues long. The CDR3 spells CASSDGLAGGRDTQYF. DNA of the CDR3: TGTGCCAGCAGCGATGGACTAGCGGGGGGAAGAGATACGCAGTATTTT.

This clonotype occurred a few times. The chain couples TRBV15 to TRBJ2-7; D is ambiguous. Germline-derived CDR1 and CDR2 are LNHNV and YYDKDF (reference sequence). V was clipped by 0 bases and J by 2 bases, with 14 bases between them. The CDR3 loop spans 16 amino acids. This CDR3 is CATSRDESRHPYEQYF. CDR3 nucleotides: TGTGCCACCAGCAGAGATGAGAGCCGGCACCCCTACGAGCAGTACTTC.

This clonotype was seen only a few times. V gene TRBV28 combines with J gene TRBJ2-7; tentatively, D is TRBD1 (6 bases). This CDR3 is 14 amino acids long. The germline V and J ends were trimmed by 2 bases and 3 bases, with 11 bases remaining between them. Germline-derived CDR1 and CDR2 are MDHEN and SYDVKM. The CDR3 bases are TGTGCCAGCAGTTTACGTTCAGGGGACTACGAGCAGTACTTC. Protein: CASSLRSGDYEQYF. The variable domain in full, completed from reference TRBV28 and TRBJ2-7, reads DVKVTQSSRYLVKRTGEKVFLECVQDMDHENMFWYRQDPGLGLRLIYFSYDVKMKEKGDIPEGYSVSREKKERFSLILESASTNQTSMYLCASSLRSGDYEQYFGPGTRLTVT.

This chain uses TRBV4-3 with TRBJ2-7, with D perhaps given as TRBD1 or TRBD2 (5 bases each). Germline V gene data show CDR1 as LGHNA and CDR2 as YSLEER. Trimming took off 0 bases at V and 10 bases at J, with 19 bases between the two ends. The CDR3 extends over 15 amino acids. CDR3 sequence reads: CASSQDWSGPRAQYF. The CDR3 DNA reads as TGCGCCAGCAGCCAAGATTGGTCGGGGCCAAGGGCCCAGTACTTC.

This clonotype was seen ten or more times. CDR3 sequence: CASSLGGSTYEQYF. For the CDR3, the DNA is TGTGCCAGCAGCTTAGGGGGGTCTACCTACGAGCAGTACTTC. The chain uses TRBV11-2 and TRBJ2-7; D may correspond to TRBD1 or TRBD2 (5 bases each). CDR1 is SGHAT, CDR2 FQNNGV, per germline. CDR3 length: 14 amino acids. Trimming removed 1 base at V and 2 bases at J, with 9 bases between.

The gene calls are TRBV9 and TRBJ2-3; unclear D gene. Germline loops: CDR1 SGDLS, CDR2 YYNGEE. CDR3 length: 14 residues. V was shortened by 5 bases and J by 0 bases, with 10 bases between the two germline ends. In DNA, the CDR3 is TGTGCCAGCAGTCGGGCGGATAGCACAGATACGCAGTATTTT. Translated, it gives CASSRADSTDTQYF.

The rearrangement uses TRBV27 and TRBJ2-1; 7 bases line up with TRBD1. V shed 8 bases, J shed 8 bases, and the junction held 12 bases outside the gene matches. Germline CDR1 reads MNHEY; CDR2 reads SMNVEV (reference sequence). The CDR3 spans 14 residues. CDR3 nucleotides: TGTGCCAGCTCAAAGATCGACAGGGACCATGAGCAGTTCTTC. Translation: CASSKIDRDHEQFF.

J is TRBJ2-5 and V is TRBV7-2, with TRBD1 as a possible D gene (7 bases). The ends were cut back, 7 bases at V and 2 bases at J, with 17 bases in the middle. Germline CDR1 reads SGHTA; CDR2 reads FQGNSA. CDR3 size: 15 residues. The CDR3, as DNA: TGTGCCAGCACATCCTGGGAGGACAGGCAAGAGACCCAGTACTTC. Its translation: CASTSWEDRQETQYF.

V usage is TRBV20-1 and J usage is TRBJ2-3; 7 nucleotides agree with TRBD2. Germline-derived CDR1 and CDR2 are DFQATT and SNEGSKA (reference sequence). The junction had 4 bases not matched to a gene; V was cut back by 0 bases and J by 1 base. The CDR3 has 15 residues. CDR3 in DNA: TGCAGTGCTAGAGATTGGCTAGCGGGCACAGATACGCAGTATTTT. Its protein product is CSARDWLAGTDTQYF.

The chain links TRBV6-6 to TRBJ2-3, with TRBD1 as a possible D gene (6 bases). The germline V gene encodes CDR1 MNHNY and CDR2 SVGAGI (reference sequence). This CDR3 has 15 residues. Trimming took 2 bases from V and 1 from J, leaving 10 bases between them. The CDR3 DNA reads TGTGCCAGCAGTTACACAGGGTTTGGCACAGATACGCAGTATTTT. It translates to CASSYTGFGTDTQYF.

V and J are TRBV6-5 and TRBJ2-5; a possible D gene is TRBD1 (5 bases). Trimming removed 1 base from V and 1 base from J, with 10 bases in between. The germline V gene encodes CDR1 MNHEY and CDR2 SVGAGI. The CDR3 loop spans 15 amino acids. The DNA of the CDR3 is TGTGCCAGCAGTTACTTTGACAGCCTCCAAGAGACCCAGTACTTC. Protein product: CASSYFDSLQETQYF.

This clonotype was found once. A much larger clone differs by one base, so this may be a read error. The rearrangement joins TRBV5-5 to TRBJ2-7; no clear D gene. Germline V lookup: CDR1 SGHKS, CDR2 YYEKEE (reference sequence). This CDR3 contains 14 residues. CDR3 region: CAGSLVGITYEQYF. CDR3 sequence (DNA): TGTGCCGGCAGCCTAGTAGGGATTACCTACGAGCAGTACTTC.

Only a few counts were recorded for this clonotype. The rearrangement joins TRBV28 to TRBJ2-4; TRBD1 or TRBD2 may be the D gene (6 bases each). Germline CDR1 reads MDHEN; CDR2 reads SYDVKM. This CDR3 is built from 14 residues. V was trimmed by 10 bases and J by 6 bases, leaving 19 bases between them. Written as DNA, the CDR3 is TGTGCCACCACCCTAGCCCGGGGGCTAAACATTCAGTACTTC. Amino acids: CATTLARGLNIQYF.

The chain joins TRBV15 to TRBJ2-1; D might be TRBD1 or TRBD2, each matching 5 bases. There are 16 residues in the CDR3. V was shortened by 0 bases and J by 4 bases, with 13 bases between the two germline ends. The V gene's germline CDR1 is LNHNV and CDR2 YYDKDF (reference sequence). This chain's CDR3 is CATSRDYGAGYNEQFF. In DNA form, the CDR3 reads TGTGCCACCAGCAGAGATTACGGGGCGGGTTACAATGAGCAGTTCTTC. Filled out from reference TRBV15 and TRBJ2-1, the complete variable domain reads DAMVIQNPRYQVTQFGKPVTLSCSQTLNHNVMYWYQQKSSQAPKLLFHYYDKDFNNEADTPDNFQSRRPNTSFCFLDIRSPGLGDTAMYLCATSRDYGAGYNEQFFGPGTRLTVL.

This clonotype was recorded many times. This chain links TRBV29-1 with TRBJ2-5; the D gene is possibly TRBD2 (5 bases). The CDR3 has 15 amino acids. CDR1 is SQVTM and CDR2 is ANQGSEA in the germline V gene. Between the trimmed V and J ends, which lost 3 bases and 2 bases, there was a span of 16 bases. CDR3: CSVERASHQQETQYF. The DNA for the CDR3 is TGCAGCGTTGAGAGGGCTAGTCACCAGCAAGAGACCCAGTACTTC.

J is TRBJ2-4 and V is TRBV6-1, with unresolved D. Germline assignment: CDR1 MNHNS and CDR2 SASEGT. CDR3 length: 12 residues. Trimming pared 6 bases from V and 0 bases from J, leaving 3 bases between. The CDR3 is CASRTAKNIQYF. The CDR3, as DNA: TGTGCCAGCAGGACAGCCAAAAACATTCAGTACTTC.

This chain links TRBV29-1 with TRBJ1-2; D not certain. CDR1 is SQVTM, CDR2 ANQGSEA, per germline. The CDR3 covers 13 residues. Trimming left V 5 bases short and J 5 bases short, with 15 bases between. CDR3: CSVFRGTGYGYTF. CDR3 bases: TGCAGCGTTTTTCGGGGAACGGGGTATGGCTACACCTTC.

The rearrangement uses TRBV6-2 or TRBV6-3 and TRBJ2-6; the match to TRBD1 covers 8 bases. Per the germline V gene, CDR1 is MNHEY and CDR2 is SVGEGT. CDR3 length: 18 amino acids. V lost 0 bases, J lost 0 bases, and 4 bases stayed unmatched. CDR3 coding DNA: TGTGCCAGCAGTTACTCCTCCGGGACAGGCTCTGGGGCCAACGTCCTGACTTTC. Encoded protein: CASSYSSGTGSGANVLTF.

A few counts support this clonotype. For the CDR3, the DNA is TGTGCCAGCAGCTTAGGTCCTCTTAACTATGGCTACACCTTC. Translating gives CASSLGPLNYGYTF. The rearrangement joins TRBV7-2 to TRBJ1-2, with unresolved D. The V gene lost 1 base and the J gene lost 1 base, with 7 bases spanning the gap. CDR1 SGHTA and CDR2 FQGNSA come from the germline V gene. There are 14 residues in the CDR3. Using reference TRBV7-2 and TRBJ1-2 for the parts outside the CDR3, the full variable domain is GAGVSQSPSNKVTEKGKDVELRCDPISGHTALYWYRQSLGQGLEFLIYFQGNSAPDKSGLPSDRFSAERTGGSVSTLTIQRTQQEDSAVYLCASSLGPLNYGYTFGSGTRLTVV.

The V and J genes are TRBV5-1 and TRBJ2-4, with 10 bases that match TRBD1. Trimming cost V 4 bases and J 6 bases; bases outside gene matches: 1. CDR1 and CDR2 (germline): SGHRS, YFSETQ. This CDR3 has 13 amino acids. DNA of the CDR3: TGCGCCAGCAGCCGGACAGGGGGAAACATTCAGTACTTC. It specifies CASSRTGGNIQYF.

The chain recombines TRBV7-2 with TRBJ2-1; 10 positions match TRBD2. This CDR3 comprises 15 residues. CDR1 and CDR2 from the germline V gene are SGHTA and FQGNSA. V shed 2 bases and J 8 bases; nucleotides not matched to a gene: 6. The CDR3 bases are TGTGCCAGCAGCTTAATAGCGGGAGGCTTCTATGAGCAGTTCTTC. This translates into CASSLIAGGFYEQFF.

V and J are TRBV5-1 and TRBJ2-3; D might be TRBD1 (6 bases). Trimming pared 4 bases from V and 1 base from J, leaving 19 bases between. CDR1 is SGHRS and CDR2 is YFSETQ in the germline V gene. The CDR3 sequence is 17 residues long. The CDR3 reads CASSGGTGKTGTDTQYF. The CDR3 DNA reads as TGCGCCAGCAGCGGGGGAACAGGGAAAACTGGCACAGATACGCAGTATTTT.

With respect to this clonotype: A much bigger clone sits one base away, suggesting this may be a read error. This likely comes from a read error, as the CDR3 has no conserved phenylalanine or tryptophan at its end. V usage is TRBV29-1 and J usage is TRBJ2-5, with D unresolved. The CDR3 consists of 11 residues. Germline V gene lookup returns CDR1 SQVTM and CDR2 ANQGSEA. The ends were cut back, 6 bases at V and 1 base at J, with 6 bases in the middle. CDR3 loop: CSVRSQETQYC. CDR3 sequence (DNA): TGCAGCGTACGGAGCCAAGAGACCCAGTACTGC.

This chain links TRBV7-9 with TRBJ1-5; D unclear. This CDR3 is built from 15 residues. Trimming pared 5 bases from V and 7 bases from J, leaving 18 bases between. Germline lookup yields CDR1 SEHNR and CDR2 FQNEAQ (reference sequence). CDR3 in DNA: TGTGCCAGCAGCCCTGCAGAATGGGCAGGACAGCCCCAGCATTTT. It is translated as CASSPAEWAGQPQHF.